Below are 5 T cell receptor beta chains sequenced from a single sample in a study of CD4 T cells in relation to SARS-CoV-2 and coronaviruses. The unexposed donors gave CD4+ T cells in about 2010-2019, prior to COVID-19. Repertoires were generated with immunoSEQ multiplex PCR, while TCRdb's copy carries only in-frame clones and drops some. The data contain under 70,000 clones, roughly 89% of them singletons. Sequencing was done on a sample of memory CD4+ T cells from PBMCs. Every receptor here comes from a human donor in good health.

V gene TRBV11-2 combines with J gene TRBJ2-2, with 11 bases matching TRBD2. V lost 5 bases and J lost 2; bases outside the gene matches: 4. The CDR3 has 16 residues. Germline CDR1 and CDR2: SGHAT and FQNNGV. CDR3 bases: TGTGCCAGCAGCCCGACTAGCGGGACCAACACCGGGGAGCTGTTTTTT. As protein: CASSPTSGTNTGELFF.

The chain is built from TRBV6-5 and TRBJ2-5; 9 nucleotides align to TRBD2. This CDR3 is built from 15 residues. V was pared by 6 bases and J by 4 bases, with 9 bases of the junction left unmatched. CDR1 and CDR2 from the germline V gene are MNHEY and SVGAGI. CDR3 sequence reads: CASRGQREAIETQYF. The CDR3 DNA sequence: TGTGCCAGCAGGGGCCAGCGGGAGGCCATAGAGACCCAGTACTTC.

CDR3: CASSLSTSAGYTF. DNA for the CDR3: TGTGCCAGCAGCTTATCGACCTCGGCTGGCTACACCTTC. V usage is TRBV7-9 and J usage is TRBJ1-2; D gene unclear. Germline lookup yields CDR1 SEHNR and CDR2 FQNEAQ (reference sequence). The CDR3 consists of 13 residues. The germline V and J ends were trimmed by 2 bases and 7 bases, with 11 bases remaining between them. The variable domain in full, completed from reference TRBV7-9 and TRBJ1-2, reads DTGVSQNPRHKITKRGQNVTFRCDPISEHNRLYWYRQTLGQGPEFLTYFQNEAQLEKSRLLSDRFSAERPKGSFSTLEIQRTEQGDSAMYLCASSLSTSAGYTFGSGTRLTVV.

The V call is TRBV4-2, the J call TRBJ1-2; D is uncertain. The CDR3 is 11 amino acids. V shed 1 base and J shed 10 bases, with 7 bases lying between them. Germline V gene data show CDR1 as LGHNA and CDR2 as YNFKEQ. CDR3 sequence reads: CASSQAPYYTF. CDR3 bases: TGTGCCAGCAGCCAAGCCCCTTACTACACCTTC.

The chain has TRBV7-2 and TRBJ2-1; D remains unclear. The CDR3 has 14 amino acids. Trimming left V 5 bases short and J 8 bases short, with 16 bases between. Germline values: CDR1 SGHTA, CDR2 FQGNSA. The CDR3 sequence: CASSAHDGVYEQFF. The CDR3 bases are TGTGCCAGCAGCGCCCATGATGGGGTCTATGAGCAGTTCTTC.